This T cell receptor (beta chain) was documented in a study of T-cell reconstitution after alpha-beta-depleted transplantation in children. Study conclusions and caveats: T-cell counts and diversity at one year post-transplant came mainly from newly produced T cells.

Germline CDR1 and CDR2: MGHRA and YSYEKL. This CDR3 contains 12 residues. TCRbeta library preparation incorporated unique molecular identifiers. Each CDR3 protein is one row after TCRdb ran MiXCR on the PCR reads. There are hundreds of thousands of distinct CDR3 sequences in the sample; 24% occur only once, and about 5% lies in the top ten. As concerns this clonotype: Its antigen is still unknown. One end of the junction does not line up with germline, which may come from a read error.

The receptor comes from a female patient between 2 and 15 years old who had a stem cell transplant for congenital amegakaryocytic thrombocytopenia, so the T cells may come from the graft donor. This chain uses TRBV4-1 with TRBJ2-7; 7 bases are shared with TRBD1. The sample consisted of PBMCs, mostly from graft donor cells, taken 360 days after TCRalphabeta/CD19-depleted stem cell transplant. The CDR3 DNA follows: TGCTCCAGCAGCCCAGGGGGTCACGAGCAGTACTTC. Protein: CSSSPGGHEQYF.